This section outlines one TCR beta chain sequence together with its context. Its antigen remains unidentified. Qualities for individual bases were not recorded, and no much larger clone is one base off. Preparation of the library involved the immunoSEQ multiplex PCR assay. TCRdb holds this immuneACCESS table with in-frame rearrangements only. Some clones are missing; in checked studies, unresolved V genes explain under half, and the rest has no known cause. The sample table contains about 410,000 clones; only one count was recorded for roughly 90% of them. 5% to 7% of the sample goes to the ten largest clones. These data belong to a study of control samples from healthy donors and cancer patients (dated by TCRdb to 2018 to 2020). Spanning cysteine to phenylalanine, the CDR3 consists of 17 amino acids. Of all the DNA, just the CDR3 is kept, 51 bases in frame from base 1. From V the trimming removes 3 bases and from J it removes 0 bases, while the gene matches leave 11 bases of the junction unaccounted for. The germline V gene encodes CDR1 LGHDT and CDR2 YNNKEL (reference sequence).

The receptor's source is a man aged 35 to 55 with head and neck cancer. The chain uses TRBV3-1 (or the pseudogene TRBV3-2) and TRBJ2-7, and TRBD2 matches 7 of the central bases. Sequences were obtained from PBMCs. The CDR3 region has the sequence CASSHGFSGGSSYEQYF. The DNA reads as follows: TGTGCCAGCAGCCATGGTTTTTCCGGCGGGAGCTCCTACGAGCAGTACTTC.